The following is a T cell receptor (beta chain) sequence with its context. The antigen is not known. The data stem from a study of STAT5B mutations in CD4+ large granular lymphocyte leukemia. The study's findings and limits: Without HLA matching, higher CD4+ than CD8+ T-LGLL clonality could reflect small sample size. CD4-sorted patient repertoires seemed more clonal than healthy CD4+ repertoires. 8/27 top patient clones versus 2/35 control clones were TRBV06-family.

This CDR3 is 16 amino acids long. Trimming took off 0 bases at V and 5 bases at J, with 16 bases between the two ends. Germline V gives CDR1 SGHTS, CDR2 YDEGEE. Controls came from buffy coats of healthy blood donors. Libraries were prepared by immunoSEQ multiplex PCR; TCRdb keeps only in-frame clonotypes and omits some of them. In the table there are about 18,000 clones, approximately 84% of which are singletons. What was sequenced was CD4+ T cells from blood buffy coats. This rearrangement joins TRBV5-8 to TRBJ2-3; tentative D call: TRBD2 (6 bases). This TCR derives from a human donor in good health. The DNA for the CDR3 is TGTGCCAGCAGCTTGGGCGGGACCCGGTGGGGAGATACGCAGTATTTT. Translated: CASSLGGTRWGDTQYF.